This is a list of T cell receptor beta chains from one sample in a study of T cells after posttransplantation cyclophosphamide. The repertoire was sequenced with immunoSEQ multiplex PCR; TCRdb's copy has only in-frame clones and lacks some. The profile shows about 20,000 clones, about 85% of them singletons. The sequencing here drew on PBMCs, taken after allogeneic stem cell transplant with posttransplant cyclophosphamide. The receptors derive from a female patient in her forties or fifties who received an allogeneic stem cell transplant from a related donor, was CMV-positive, and had no GVHD. Some T cells here may be from the graft donor. Each CDR3 is given without its conserved first and last residue. Fields, in order: V gene, J gene, CDR3 protein.

V: TRBV7-9
J: TRBJ2-1
CDR3: ASSLKGDRYNEQF

V: TRBV6-1
J: -
CDR3: ASSEGQWHYEQY

V: TRBV2
J: TRBJ1-5
CDR3: ASTGTGGATNQPQH

V: TRBV5-4
J: TRBJ1-1
CDR3: ASSLEGQGRTEAF

V: TRBV9
J: TRBJ2-3
CDR3: ASSLRLAGWTDTQY

V: TRBV25-1
J: TRBJ2-7
CDR3: ASSQRQGLTYEQY

V: TRBV7-9
J: TRBJ1-5
CDR3: ASSLLGQADQPQH

V: TRBV7-8
J: TRBJ1-5
CDR3: ASSIGGGPGNQPQH

V: TRBV30
J: TRBJ1-5
CDR3: AWSIGTGGGQPQH

V: TRBV10-3
J: TRBJ2-1
CDR3: AAKEREGGNEQF

V: TRBV14
J: TRBJ2-2
CDR3: ASSQELVTYSNTGELF

V: TRBV5-4
J: TRBJ2-7
CDR3: ASSLDRLYEQY

V: TRBV7-2
J: TRBJ2-7
CDR3: ASSYGLESGEQY

V: TRBV29-1
J: TRBJ2-5
CDR3: SVIAGGAETQY

V: TRBV28
J: TRBJ2-1
CDR3: ASTGLAGYNEQF

V: TRBV9
J: TRBJ1-1
CDR3: ASSVERAGYGVNTEAF

V: TRBV7-2
J: TRBJ1-2
CDR3: ASSLGRTGDSYGYT

V: TRBV9
J: TRBJ2-1
CDR3: ASSPRGQYNEQF

V: TRBV4-3
J: TRBJ2-7
CDR3: ASSQERTGLYEQY

V: TRBV7-8
J: TRBJ2-7
CDR3: ASSLRRAYEQY

V: TRBV28
J: TRBJ2-3
CDR3: ATDGLGQGHDTQY

V: TRBV11-2
J: TRBJ2-6
CDR3: ASSPMRGFPSGANVLT

V: TRBV6-1
J: TRBJ1-1
CDR3: ASSETGMNTEAF